This T cell receptor beta chain was sequenced during a study of control samples from healthy donors and cancer patients. The CDR3 consists of 15 residues. Germline CDR1 reads SGHTA; CDR2 reads FQGNSA. V was shortened by 1 base and J by 5 bases, with 14 bases between the two germline ends. Profiling relied on immunoSEQ multiplex PCR, and the TCRdb table lists in-frame clones only, not all of them. The sample records around 120,000 clones, approximately 89% being singletons. Sequencing was done on a sample of blood. The V call is TRBV7-2, the J call TRBJ2-5, with TRBD2 as a possible D gene (7 bases). The TCR comes from a middle-aged man in good health. The CDR3 loop reads CASSLVGGAGETQYF. The DNA for the CDR3 is TGTGCCAGCAGCTTAGTTGGGGGGGCCGGTGAGACCCAGTACTTC.